The clone carrying this TCR beta chain was recorded at least ten times. Absence of ophthalmopathy progression within 18 months defined stable Graves' hyperthyroidism. The sample comes from a study of T cells in Graves' hyperthyroidism and ophthalmopathy. The CDR3 regions of TCR beta were amplified from RNA transcripts. The HTBI primer set drove a first-round RT-PCR of the TCR CDR3. TCRdb re-called the multiplex PCR reads with MiXCR, one entry per CDR3 protein. The profile shows some 200,000 distinct CDR3 sequences, under 20% of them singletons. The TCR comes from a man aged 45-60 years with Graves' hyperthyroidism. Sequencing used blood.

In DNA form, the CDR3 reads TGCAGTGCTCTTCGACAGGGGGCAACCTACGAGCAGTACTTC. The encoded protein is CSALRQGATYEQYF. J is TRBJ2-7 and V is TRBV20-1, with 10 bases matching TRBD1. This CDR3 spans 14 amino acids. V shed 5 bases, J shed 2 bases, and the junction held 6 bases outside the gene matches. CDR1 and CDR2 (germline): DFQATT, SNEGSKA (reference sequence).